This TCR beta chain was identified during a study of T-cell memory formation after mild COVID-19. Overall study: In these data, TCR clusters were largely donor specific. Study findings and constraints: Contracting CD4+ clones sat mainly in CM and EM; CD8+ in EMRA. Some clones that responded were present in memory (sampled pre-infection), which suggests cross-reactive memory joined. A second wave of clones peaked on day 37, and their SARS-CoV-2 specificity went unconfirmed.

The CDR3 sequence is 14 residues long. CDR1 and CDR2 from the germline V gene are SGHTA and FQGNSA. V lost 1 base to trimming and J lost 7 bases, with 10 bases between them. MiXCR, run by TCRdb on the 5' RACE reads, gives a single entry per CDR3 protein. The sample shows some 290,000 distinct CDR3 sequences, about 16% of them seen only once. This clonotype was seen more than once but under ten times. Its matching antigen is unknown. The V gene is TRBV7-2, the J gene TRBJ2-2; D remains unclear. The sample consisted of PBMCs or a T cell subset sorted from them (not recorded which). This TCR came from a man younger than 30 who had mild COVID-19 (a few samples of this study predate the infection). Cell type and time point are not known. Here the CDR3 reads CASSLGLRNGELFF. DNA for the CDR3: TGTGCCAGCAGCTTAGGTCTGAGGAACGGGGAGCTGTTTTTT.